Listed below are T cell receptor beta chains from one sample, sequenced in a study of blood T cells in healthy people across ages. Each CDR3 protein gets one entry after TCRdb re-called the 5' RACE reads with MiXCR. Counted here are fewer than 1,000,000 distinct CDR3 sequences, about 42% occurring once; the ten biggest clones make up about a sixth. Input material: blood. These receptors all come from a man at least 80 years old in good health. CDR3s include the opening cysteine and the closing phenylalanine or tryptophan. D genes are given only for firm matches. Not all rows give a size; the values are once, few, many and, for expanded clones, a class.

TRBJ2-7 - TRBV24-1 few TGTGCCGCTAAAAGGGGGTCGATGTCCGAGCAGTACTTC CAAKRGSMSEQYF
TRBJ2-5 TRBD2 TRBV28 few TGTGCCAGCAGTTTAGCGGGGGGGTTGACGGGGACCCAGTACTTC CASSLAGGLTGTQYF
TRBJ1-1 - TRBV4-2 - TGTGCCAGCAGCCCCACCTTTGGGGGGGTCCCTGAAGCTTTCTTT CASSPTFGGVPEAFF
TRBJ2-3 TRBD2 TRBV5-1 - TGCGCCAGCAGCTCCCTTGGCGGGAGAGGGCCAGATACGCAGTATTTT CASSSLGGRGPDTQYF
TRBJ2-7 - TRBV5-1 - TGCGCCAGCAGTCTTGGTGCAGGGCGGAACGAGCAGTACTTC CASSLGAGRNEQYF
TRBJ2-4 - TRBV10-1 - TGCGCCAGCAGTGAGGGGGGACCGAAAAACAGTCAGTACTTC CASSEGGPKNSQYF
TRBJ1-1 - TRBV30 - TGTGCCTGGAGTGTACATGGGAGCACTGAAGCTTTCTTT CAWSVHGSTEAFF
TRBJ2-5 - TRBV5-1 - TGCGCCAGCAGCTTGGCGGCAGGAAGCTCCTACGTGCAGTACTTC CASSLAAGSSYVQYF
TRBJ2-6 - TRBV20-1 few TGCAGTGCTAGAGATAAGAGGGCTGGGGCCAACGTCCTGACTTTC CSARDKRAGANVLTF
TRBJ2-3 TRBD2 TRBV6-5 - TGTGCCAGCAGTTACTCGTTGGCGGGAGGTAGCACAGATACGCAGTATTTT CASSYSLAGGSTDTQYF
TRBJ2-3 - TRBV20-1 few TGCAGTGCCCATCGGACAGATACGCAGTATTTT CSAHRTDTQYF
TRBJ2-3 - TRBV29-1 many TGCAGCGTTGAAGGAGCCTGGAAGAGCACAGATACGCAGTATTTT CSVEGAWKSTDTQYF
TRBJ2-1 TRBD2 TRBV7-2 - TGTGCCAGCAGCTCAGAAGGACTAGGCCTTGGGGAGCAGTTCTTC CASSSEGLGLGEQFF
TRBJ2-7 - TRBV21-1 - TGTGCCAGCCTACGCGACAGGCAACAAAAGGGGGAGCAGTACTTC CASLRDRQQKGEQYF
TRBJ2-5 TRBD1 TRBV25-1 few TGTGCCAGCAGGGACAGGGTGGAAGAGACCCAGTACTTC CASRDRVEETQYF
TRBJ2-1 TRBD2 TRBV7-8 - TGTGCCAGCAGCCAACCAGGGGATAGCGGGGGGGACGACAATGAGCAGTTCTTC CASSQPGDSGGDDNEQFF
TRBJ1-5 - TRBV29-1 - TGCAGCGTTGTTGGGGACACTAGCAATCAGCCCCAGCATTTT CSVVGDTSNQPQHF
TRBJ1-3 - TRBV13 - TGTGCCAGCAGCCTGAGCGAACAGGGACGACGGAACACCATATATTTT CASSLSEQGRRNTIYF
TRBJ1-2 - TRBV15 once TGTGCCACCAGCAGAGCCCAACAGGGAGATGGCTACACCTTC CATSRAQQGDGYTF
TRBJ2-7 - TRBV7-9 once TGTGCCAGCAGCTTAGGCGAAACAGGGACCTACGAGCAGTACTTC CASSLGETGTYEQYF
TRBJ2-1 TRBD2 TRBV12-3/TRBV12-4 - TGTGCCAGCAGGCCGGGACTAGCGGGGGCCTACAATGAGCAGTTCTTC CASRPGLAGAYNEQFF
TRBJ2-7 - TRBV18 - TGTGCCAGCTCACCCGAGATGGGGACGGGGTCCTACGAGCAGTACTTC CASSPEMGTGSYEQYF
TRBJ2-1 TRBD2 TRBV6-2/TRBV6-3 - TGTGCCAGCAGTTACTCGACTAGCGGCATCAATGAGCAGTTCTTC CASSYSTSGINEQFF
TRBJ2-5 TRBD2 TRBV15 few TGTGCCACCAGCAGAGATTTTGCGGGAGATTATGAGACCCAGTACTTC CATSRDFAGDYETQYF
TRBJ2-1 TRBD2 TRBV28 few TGTGCCAGCAGTTATCCTGGTGGGGGGGATGAGCAGTTCTTC CASSYPGGGDEQFF
TRBJ2-1 - TRBV29-1 - TGCAGCGTTGACAGGGTATCCTACAATGAGCAGTTCTTC CSVDRVSYNEQFF
TRBJ2-5 TRBD2 TRBV5-4 - TGTGCCAGCAGCAGTTATATGAGGACTAGTTTAATAGTCGAGACCCAGTACTTC CASSSYMRTSLIVETQYF
TRBJ2-3 - TRBV9 many TGTGCCAGCAGCGTAGTGGGGGCGGCAGATACGCAGTATTTT CASSVVGAADTQYF
TRBJ2-7 - TRBV28 - TGTGCCAGTAGAAAAGACGGGAGCCCCTGCGAGCAGTACTTC CASRKDGSPCEQYF
TRBJ2-3 TRBD1 TRBV5-1 - TGCGCCAGCAGCTTGTTACCGGGACAGGGTGCGCAGTATTTT CASSLLPGQGAQYF
TRBJ2-5 - TRBV6-6 - TGTGCCAGCAGTTACCCTGGGATCCAAGAGACCCTGTACTTC CASSYPGIQETLYF
TRBJ1-1 - TRBV6-2/TRBV6-3 few TGTGCCAGCAGTCGGGGGCAGGGTACTGAAGCTTTCTTT CASSRGQGTEAFF